This T cell receptor beta chain was profiled in a study of shared clonotypes between healthy human individuals. General study findings and limits: Sequencing of the sorted subsets was shown by rarefaction to be incomplete despite large depth.

Generated by immunoSEQ multiplex PCR, the TCRdb table keeps only in-frame clones and is missing some. Of more than 2,000,000 clones listed, around 94% are singletons. In regard to this clone: Its specificity is unknown.

This CDR3 has 16 amino acids. Germline CDR1 reads MNHEY; CDR2 reads SVGAGI. V gave up 2 bases and J gave up 3 bases, with 17 bases separating them. The chain couples TRBV6-5 to TRBJ2-7; a weak D match, TRBD2 (6 bases). The source of this sequence is a man aged 18 to 30 in good health. Specimen: naive CD4+ T cells sorted from blood. As for subset: CD45RA+ positively selected. The CDR3 reads CASSYGVGGTFYEQYF. CDR3 nucleotide sequence: TGTGCCAGCAGTTACGGTGTGGGTGGGACTTTCTACGAGCAGTACTTC.